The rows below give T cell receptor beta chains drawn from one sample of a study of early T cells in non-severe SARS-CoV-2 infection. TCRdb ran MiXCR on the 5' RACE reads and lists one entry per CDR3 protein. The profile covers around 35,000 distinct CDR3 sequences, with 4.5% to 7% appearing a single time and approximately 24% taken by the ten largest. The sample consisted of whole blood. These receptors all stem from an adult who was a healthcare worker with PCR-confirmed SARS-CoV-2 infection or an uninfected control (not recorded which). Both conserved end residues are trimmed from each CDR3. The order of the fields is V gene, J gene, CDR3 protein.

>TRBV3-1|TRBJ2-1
ASSQDSGRNEQF
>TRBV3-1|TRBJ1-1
ASSLRQGGTEAF
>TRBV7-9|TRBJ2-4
ASSQFGSGMGNIQY
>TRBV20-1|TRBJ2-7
SAGTAVNYEQY
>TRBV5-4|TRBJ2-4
ASSLASGRTKNIQY
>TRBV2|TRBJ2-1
ASSDQDYQTNNEQF
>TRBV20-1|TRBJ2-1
SARAPNAVYNEQF
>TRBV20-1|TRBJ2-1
SVPDVNYNEQF
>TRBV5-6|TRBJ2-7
ASSQSYEQY
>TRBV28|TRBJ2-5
ASSLSKIRTSLPYQETQY
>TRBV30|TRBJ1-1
AWARASTEAF
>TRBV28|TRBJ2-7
ASTGQSIDEQY
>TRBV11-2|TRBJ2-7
ASSLVLASYEQY
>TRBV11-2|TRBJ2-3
ASSLNPATSTDTQY
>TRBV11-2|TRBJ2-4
ASRMGGWDIQY
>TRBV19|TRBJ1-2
ATMTGSANNYGYT
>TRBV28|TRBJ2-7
ASSLGQFYEQY
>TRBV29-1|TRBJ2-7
SAVGQGAYEQY
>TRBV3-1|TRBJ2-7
ASSQALARSYEQY
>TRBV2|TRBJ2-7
ASNYRGRDEQY
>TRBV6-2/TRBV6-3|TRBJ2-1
ATTLGGTYNEQF
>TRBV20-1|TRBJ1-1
SARDRGGEAF
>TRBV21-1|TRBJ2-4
ASSKFVSAVVAKNIQY
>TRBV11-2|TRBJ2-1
VSSSRDPEQF
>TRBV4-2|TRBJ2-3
ASSQTDTQY
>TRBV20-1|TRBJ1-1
SARLDGNTEAF
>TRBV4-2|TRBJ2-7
ASSQDVAGDSYEQY
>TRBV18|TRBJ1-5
ASSRDREPQH
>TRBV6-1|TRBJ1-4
ASADRSGEKLF
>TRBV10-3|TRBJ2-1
AISDGQGSWGSEQF
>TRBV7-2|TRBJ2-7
ASSLVGGDWSYEQY
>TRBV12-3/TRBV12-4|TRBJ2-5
ASTNGVGRETQY
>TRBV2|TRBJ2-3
ASSRETTDTQY
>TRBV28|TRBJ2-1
ASSPPVGAVTYNEQF
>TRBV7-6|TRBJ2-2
ASSPYISGAGELF
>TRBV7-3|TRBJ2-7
ASSFTPSGEQY
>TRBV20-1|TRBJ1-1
SARDFDRQGGTEAF
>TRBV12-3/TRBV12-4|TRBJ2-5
ASSWGQSEETQY
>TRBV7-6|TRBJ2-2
ASSLADRVAGELF
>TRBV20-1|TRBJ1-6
SARGRGSGSKNSPLH
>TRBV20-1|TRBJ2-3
SARDFFHSGRFTDTQY
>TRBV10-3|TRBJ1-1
AISGRRLAGTEAF
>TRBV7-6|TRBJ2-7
ASSLIQGGVAEQY
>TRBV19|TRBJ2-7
ASSIGGAGAAPYEQY
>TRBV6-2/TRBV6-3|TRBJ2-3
ASSYPPSGWVDTQY
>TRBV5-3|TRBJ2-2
ARSFPGLELNTGELF
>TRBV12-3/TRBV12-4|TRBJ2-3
ASSEYGTRRTDTQY
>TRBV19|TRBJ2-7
ASSITREGEQY
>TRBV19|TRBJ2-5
ASSIEETQY
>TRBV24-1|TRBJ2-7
ATSDSTSGAYEQY
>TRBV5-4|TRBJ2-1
ASSLEVAGGNEQF
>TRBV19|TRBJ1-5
ASSMVGQGTSQPQH
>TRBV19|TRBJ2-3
ASSINRATDTQY
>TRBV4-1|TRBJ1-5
ASSQVGQGASGIGPQH
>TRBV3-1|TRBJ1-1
ASSQEMGTEAF